Below, 17 T cell receptor beta chains from the same sample are listed, as sequenced in a study of T-cell memory formation after mild COVID-19. MiXCR was run by TCRdb on the 5' RACE reads, yielding one entry per CDR3 protein. This table holds 250,000 or so distinct CDR3 sequences, approximately 10% found once. The sequenced sample consisted of PBMCs or a T cell subset sorted from them (not recorded which). Receptor source: a man younger than 35 who had mild COVID-19 (a few samples of this study predate the infection). Cell type and time point are not known.

The genes are TRBV29-1 and TRBJ1-1, with a weak D call TRBD1 (5 bases). V lost 6 bases, J lost 1 base, and 15 bases lay in between. Germline CDR1 and CDR2: SQVTM and ANQGSEA. The CDR3 loop spans 14 amino acids. CDR3 DNA: TGCAGCGTCCTGGAGGGGCTTGCGAACACTGAAGCTTTCTTT. It codes for CSVLEGLANTEAFF.

The V call is TRBV5-1, the J call TRBJ1-4; D is perhaps TRBD1 (6 bases). CDR1 is SGHRS, CDR2 YFSETQ, per germline. The CDR3 sequence is 15 residues long. Trimming pared 0 bases from V and 8 bases from J, leaving 14 bases between. The CDR3 region is CASSLEGRGQEKLFF. The CDR3 bases are TGCGCCAGCAGCTTGGAGGGCCGGGGGCAAGAAAAACTGTTTTTT.

This clonotype has a handful of counts. For the CDR3, the DNA is TGTGCCAGCAGCTCCCTTTCAGGGGCCACTGAAGCTTTCTTT. Its protein product is CASSSLSGATEAFF. The chain carries TRBV7-2 and TRBJ1-1, with D possibly being TRBD1 (6 bases). CDR1 SGHTA and CDR2 FQGNSA come from the germline V gene. The V end lost 4 bases, the J end lost 4 bases, and 13 bases lay between the germline ends. The CDR3 has 14 residues.

The chain recombines TRBV15 with TRBJ2-1; 15 bases map to TRBD2. Germline-derived CDR1 and CDR2 are LNHNV and YYDKDF (reference sequence). The CDR3 extends over 19 amino acids. After removal of 6 bases from V and 0 bases from J, the junction contained 9 bases not matched to a gene. CDR3 bases: TGTGCCACCAGGACGGGACTAGCGGGGGGCTTTAGCTCCTACAATGAGCAGTTCTTC. It codes for CATRTGLAGGFSSYNEQFF.

J is TRBJ2-1 and V is TRBV2, with 14 bases fitting TRBD2. The CDR3 has 18 amino acids. Losses at the gene ends were 7 bases for V and 4 bases for J; bases not matched to a gene: 12. Germline V CDR1 and CDR2: SNHLY, FYNNEI. DNA for the CDR3: TGTGCCAGCAACCTTCCGACTAGCGGGGGGGCGTTATACAATGAGCAGTTCTTC. It specifies CASNLPTSGGALYNEQFF.

The chain has TRBV12-3 or TRBV12-4 and TRBJ1-4; D may be TRBD1 (5 bases). This CDR3 comprises 14 residues. The V end lost 5 bases, the J end lost 8 bases, and 15 bases lay between the germline ends. The CDR3 DNA sequence: TGTGCCAGCAGTCCCCAGGGTCTGAGAGAAAAACTGTTTTTT. This sequence encodes CASSPQGLREKLFF.

This clonotype has a handful of counts. The rearrangement joins TRBV6-2 or TRBV6-3 to TRBJ1-4; 8 nucleotides line up with TRBD1. The CDR3 totals 16 residues. V gave up 6 bases and J gave up 3 bases; unmatched junction bases: 9. CDR1 is MNHEY and CDR2 is SVGEGT in the germline V gene. CDR3 residues: CASRVHGTGPNEKLFF. The CDR3 coding sequence is TGTGCCAGCAGAGTTCACGGGACAGGACCTAATGAAAAACTGTTTTTT.

This clonotype was seen ten or more times. The gene calls are TRBV5-1 and TRBJ1-4; D may be TRBD1 (5 bases). This CDR3 spans 15 amino acids. V shed 3 bases and J shed 8 bases, with 17 bases lying between them. Per germline, CDR1 SGHRS and CDR2 YFSETQ. As DNA, the CDR3 is TGCGCCAGCAGCTACTTGGGGGTGTCGCGGGAAAAACTGTTTTTT. It yields the protein CASSYLGVSREKLFF.

The V gene is TRBV6-6, the J gene TRBJ2-7, with a possible D match to TRBD2 (6 bases). The CDR3 sequence is 15 residues long. The ends were cut back, 0 bases at V and 2 bases at J, with 11 bases in the middle. Germline V gene lookup returns CDR1 MNHNY and CDR2 SVGAGI (reference sequence). Written as DNA, the CDR3 is TGTGCCAGCAGTTACTCGATACGGGAGCCCTACGAGCAGTACTTC. It encodes CASSYSIREPYEQYF.

This clonotype came up a few times. This chain joins TRBV12-3 or TRBV12-4 and TRBJ2-5, with D possibly TRBD2 on 5 matching bases. The length of the CDR3 is 14 residues. The V end was cut by 10 bases, the J end by 4 bases, with 19 bases between. DNA for the CDR3: TGTGCCACCTCCTCCGGGATAGTGACAGAGACCCAGTACTTC. Its translation is CATSSGIVTETQYF.

This clonotype was recorded many times. V and J are TRBV7-3 and TRBJ2-3; 10 bases are shared with TRBD2. The CDR3 extends over 15 amino acids. Germline V gene sequence: CDR1 SGHTA, CDR2 FQGTGA. Trimming at V came to 3 bases and at J to 3 bases, leaving 3 bases not matched to a gene. For the CDR3, the DNA is TGTGCCAGCAGCTTCGGACTAGCGGTGACAGATACGCAGTATTTT. It translates to CASSFGLAVTDTQYF.

A few counts support this clonotype. In nucleotides, the CDR3 is TGTGCCAGCAGCTCGAATAGACAGGGGGCTCGGGACACTGAAGCTTTCTTT. Translating it yields CASSSNRQGARDTEAFF. This sequence joins TRBV7-9 and TRBJ1-1; 10 bases align to TRBD1. Germline values: CDR1 SEHNR, CDR2 FQNEAQ (reference sequence). The CDR3 spans 17 residues. The trim removed 4 bases at V and 3 bases at J, leaving 11 bases unmatched.

V and J are TRBV6-1 and TRBJ1-1; D call uncertain. V gave up 6 bases and J gave up 5 bases, with 13 bases separating them. The CDR3 has 13 residues. Germline-derived CDR1 and CDR2 are MNHNS and SASEGT. CDR3 amino acids: CASSPPGRTEAFF. CDR3 DNA sequence: TGTGCCAGCAGCCCCCCGGGGAGGACTGAAGCTTTCTTT.

The chain combines TRBV4-3 with TRBJ1-1; no reliable D call. The CDR3 consists of 14 residues. CDR1 is LGHNA, CDR2 YSLEER, per germline. Trimming took 0 bases from V and 0 from J, leaving 5 bases between them. CDR3: CASSQEHMNTEAFF. CDR3 DNA sequence: TGCGCCAGCAGCCAAGAACACATGAACACTGAAGCTTTCTTT.

Only a few counts were recorded for this clonotype. The CDR3 sequence: CASSEDSFREQFF. DNA of the CDR3: TGTGCCAGCAGCGAGGACTCGTTCCGCGAGCAGTTCTTC. The J gene is TRBJ2-1, the V gene TRBV21-1; the table names TRBD2, a call not compared with the DNA. TRBV21-1 has pseudogene status. There are 13 residues in the CDR3.

The V call is TRBV6-4, the J call TRBJ2-1; 10 bases match TRBD1. The CDR3 is made up of 15 amino acids. CDR1 and CDR2 (germline): MRHNA, SNTAGT. V lost 9 bases and J lost 1; bases outside the gene matches: 6. CDR3 nucleotides: TGTGCCAGGGCGACAGGGGGCTGGTCCTACAATGAGCAGTTCTTC. Amino acids: CARATGGWSYNEQFF.

This clonotype was seen ten or more times. The rearrangement joins TRBV7-2 to TRBJ2-1, with D maybe TRBD2 (5 bases). CDR3 size: 13 residues. V lost 5 bases and J 3 bases, leaving 8 bases between the germline ends. CDR1 and CDR2 from the germline V gene are SGHTA and FQGNSA. In DNA, the CDR3 is TGTGCCAGCAGCCCAGACTACTACAATGAGCAGTTCTTC. It codes for CASSPDYYNEQFF.